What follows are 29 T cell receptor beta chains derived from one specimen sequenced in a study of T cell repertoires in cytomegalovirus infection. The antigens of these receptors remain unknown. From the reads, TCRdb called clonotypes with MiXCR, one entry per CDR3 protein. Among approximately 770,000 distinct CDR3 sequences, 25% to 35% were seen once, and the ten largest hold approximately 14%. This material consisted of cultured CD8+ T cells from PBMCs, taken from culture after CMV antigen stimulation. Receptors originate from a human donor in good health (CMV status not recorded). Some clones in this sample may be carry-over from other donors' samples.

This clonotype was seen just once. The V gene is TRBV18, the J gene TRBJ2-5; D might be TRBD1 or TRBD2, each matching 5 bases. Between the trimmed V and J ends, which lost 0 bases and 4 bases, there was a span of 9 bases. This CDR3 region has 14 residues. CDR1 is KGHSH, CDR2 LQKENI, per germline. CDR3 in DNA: TGTGCCAGCTCACCACCGGGGGATTTAGAGACCCAGTACTTC. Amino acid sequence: CASSPPGDLETQYF.

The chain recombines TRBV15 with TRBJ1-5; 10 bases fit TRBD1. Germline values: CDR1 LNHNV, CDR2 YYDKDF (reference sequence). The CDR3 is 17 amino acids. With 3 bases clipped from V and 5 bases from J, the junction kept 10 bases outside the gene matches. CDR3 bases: TGTGCCACCAGCAGCCACGGACCGGACAGGGGGGATCAGCCCCAGCATTTT. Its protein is CATSSHGPDRGDQPQHF.

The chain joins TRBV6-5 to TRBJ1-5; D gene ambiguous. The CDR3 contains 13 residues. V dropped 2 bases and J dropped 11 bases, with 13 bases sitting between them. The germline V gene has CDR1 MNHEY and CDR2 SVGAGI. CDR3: CASSYGEGGSQHF. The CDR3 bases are TGTGCCAGCAGTTACGGGGAAGGTGGGTCCCAGCATTTT.

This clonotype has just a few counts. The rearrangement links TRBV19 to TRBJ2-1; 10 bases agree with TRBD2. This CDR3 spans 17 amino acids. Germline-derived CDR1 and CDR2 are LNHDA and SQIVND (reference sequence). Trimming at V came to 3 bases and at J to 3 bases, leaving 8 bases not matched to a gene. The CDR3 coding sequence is TGTGCCAGTAGTATTCTAGCGGGGGCCATGATCTACAATGAGCAGTTCTTC. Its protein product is CASSILAGAMIYNEQFF. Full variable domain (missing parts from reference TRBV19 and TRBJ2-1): DGGITQSPKYLFRKEGQNVTLSCEQNLNHDAMYWYRQDPGQGLRLIYYSQIVNDFQKGDIAEGYSVSREKKESFPLTVTSAQKNPTAFYLCASSILAGAMIYNEQFFGPGTRLTVL.

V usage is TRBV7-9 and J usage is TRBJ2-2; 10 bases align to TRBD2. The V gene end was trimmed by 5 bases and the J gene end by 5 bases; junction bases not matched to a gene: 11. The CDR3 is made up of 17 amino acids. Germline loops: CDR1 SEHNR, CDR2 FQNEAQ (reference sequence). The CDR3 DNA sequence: TGTGCCAGCAGCCCTTCTAGCGGGGGAAGATGGACCGGGGAGCTGTTTTTT. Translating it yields CASSPSSGGRWTGELFF.

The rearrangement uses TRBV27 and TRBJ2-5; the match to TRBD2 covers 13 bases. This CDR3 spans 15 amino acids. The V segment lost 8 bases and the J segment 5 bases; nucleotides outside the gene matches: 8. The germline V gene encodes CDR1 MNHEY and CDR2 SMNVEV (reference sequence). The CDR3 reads CASGPLAGGRETQYF. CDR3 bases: TGTGCCAGCGGCCCACTAGCGGGGGGGCGGGAGACCCAGTACTTC.

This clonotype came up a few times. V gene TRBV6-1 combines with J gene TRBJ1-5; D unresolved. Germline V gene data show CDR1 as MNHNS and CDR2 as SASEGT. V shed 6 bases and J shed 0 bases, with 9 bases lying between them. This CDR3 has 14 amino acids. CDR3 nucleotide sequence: TGTGCCAGCAGAGGAGATTATAGCAATCAGCCCCAGCATTTT. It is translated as CASRGDYSNQPQHF.

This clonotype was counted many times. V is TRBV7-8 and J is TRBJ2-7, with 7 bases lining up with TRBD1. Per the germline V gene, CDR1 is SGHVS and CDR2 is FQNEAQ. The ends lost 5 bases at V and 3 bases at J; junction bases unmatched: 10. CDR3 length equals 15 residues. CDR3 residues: CASSQKTGSVYEQYF. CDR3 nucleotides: TGTGCCAGCAGCCAGAAGACAGGGAGCGTCTACGAGCAGTACTTC.

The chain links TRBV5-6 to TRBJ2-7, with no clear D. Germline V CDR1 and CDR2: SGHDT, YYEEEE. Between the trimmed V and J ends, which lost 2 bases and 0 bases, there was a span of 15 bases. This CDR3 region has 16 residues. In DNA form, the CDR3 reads TGTGCCAGCAGCTTACTGACCGATTTTAGCTCCTACGAGCAGTACGTC. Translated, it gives CASSLLTDFSSYEQYV.

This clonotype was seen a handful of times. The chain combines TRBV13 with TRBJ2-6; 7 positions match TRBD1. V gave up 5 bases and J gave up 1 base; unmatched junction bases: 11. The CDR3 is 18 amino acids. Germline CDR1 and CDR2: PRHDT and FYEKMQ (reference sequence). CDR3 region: CASSVDRVFISGANVLTF. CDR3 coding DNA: TGTGCCAGCAGCGTTGACAGGGTTTTTATTTCTGGGGCCAACGTCCTGACTTTC.

The chain's CDR3 is CASSLSAGGYNEQFF. The CDR3 region has the DNA TGTGCCAGCAGCTTATCAGCGGGGGGTTACAATGAGCAGTTCTTC. The genes are TRBV7-3 and TRBJ2-1; 9 nucleotides align to TRBD2. Germline V lookup: CDR1 SGHTA, CDR2 FQGTGA. This CDR3 contains 15 residues. The V segment lost 2 bases and the J segment 4 bases; nucleotides outside the gene matches: 3.

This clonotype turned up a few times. CDR3 sequence: CSVGTEMNTEAFF. The CDR3 DNA is TGCAGCGTGGGGACAGAGATGAACACTGAAGCTTTCTTT. The gene calls are TRBV29-1 and TRBJ1-1; TRBD1 matches 7 bases. The CDR3 spans 13 residues. J gave up 0 bases and V 6 bases, and 4 bases lay outside the gene matches. The germline gives CDR1 SQVTM, CDR2 ANQGSEA.

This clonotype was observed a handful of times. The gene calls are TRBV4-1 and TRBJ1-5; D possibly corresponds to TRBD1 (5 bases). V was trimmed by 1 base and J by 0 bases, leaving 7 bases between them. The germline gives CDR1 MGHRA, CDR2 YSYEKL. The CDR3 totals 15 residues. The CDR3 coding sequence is TGCGCCAGCAGCCAAGCAGGGTATAGCAATCAGCCCCAGCATTTT. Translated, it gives CASSQAGYSNQPQHF.

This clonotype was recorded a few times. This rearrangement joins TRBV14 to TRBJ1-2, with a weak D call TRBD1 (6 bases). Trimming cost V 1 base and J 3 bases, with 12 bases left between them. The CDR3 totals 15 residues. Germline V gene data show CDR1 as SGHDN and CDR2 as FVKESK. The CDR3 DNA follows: TGTGCCAGCAGCCAAGGGGCTGGGGGCCACTATGGCTACACCTTC. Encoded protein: CASSQGAGGHYGYTF.

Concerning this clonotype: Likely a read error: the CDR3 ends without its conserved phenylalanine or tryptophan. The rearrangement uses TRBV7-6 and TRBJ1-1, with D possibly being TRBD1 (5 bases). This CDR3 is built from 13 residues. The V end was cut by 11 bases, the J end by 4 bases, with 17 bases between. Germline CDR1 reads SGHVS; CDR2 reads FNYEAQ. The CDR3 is CASGEGWGTEAFL. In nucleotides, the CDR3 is TGTGCCTCGGGGGAGGGTTGGGGCACTGAAGCTTTCCTT.

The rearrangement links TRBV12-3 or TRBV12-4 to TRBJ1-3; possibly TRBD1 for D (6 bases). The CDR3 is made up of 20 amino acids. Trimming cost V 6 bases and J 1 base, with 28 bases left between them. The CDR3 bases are TGTGCCAGCAGCCGCCCCGTACAGGGCGACGCAATATGGTCTGGAAACACCATATATTTT. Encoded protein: CASSRPVQGDAIWSGNTIYF.

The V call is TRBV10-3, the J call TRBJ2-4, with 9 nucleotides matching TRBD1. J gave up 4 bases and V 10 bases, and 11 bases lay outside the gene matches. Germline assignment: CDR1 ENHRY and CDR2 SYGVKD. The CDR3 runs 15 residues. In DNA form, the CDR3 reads TGTGCCACGATCCCGGACAGGGGCAATAAAAACATTCAGTACTTC. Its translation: CATIPDRGNKNIQYF.

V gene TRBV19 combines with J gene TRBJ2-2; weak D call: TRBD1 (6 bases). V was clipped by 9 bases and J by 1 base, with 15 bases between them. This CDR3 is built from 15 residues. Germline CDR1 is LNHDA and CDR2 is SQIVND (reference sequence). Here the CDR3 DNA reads TGTGCCAGCCATCCGACAGGAGTGAACACCGGGGAGCTGTTTTTT. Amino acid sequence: CASHPTGVNTGELFF.

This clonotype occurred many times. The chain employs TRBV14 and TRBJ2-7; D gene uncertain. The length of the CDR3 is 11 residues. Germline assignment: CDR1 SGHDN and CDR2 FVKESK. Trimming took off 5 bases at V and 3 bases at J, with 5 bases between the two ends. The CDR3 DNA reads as TGTGCCAGCAGCTCCTACTACGAGCAGTACTTC. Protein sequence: CASSSYYEQYF. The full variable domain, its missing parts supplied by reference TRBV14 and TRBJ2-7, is EAGVTQFPSHSVIEKGQTVTLRCDPISGHDNLYWYRRVMGKEIKFLLHFVKESKQDESGMPNNRFLAERTGGTYSTLKVQPAELEDSGVYFCASSSYYEQYFGPGTRLTVT.

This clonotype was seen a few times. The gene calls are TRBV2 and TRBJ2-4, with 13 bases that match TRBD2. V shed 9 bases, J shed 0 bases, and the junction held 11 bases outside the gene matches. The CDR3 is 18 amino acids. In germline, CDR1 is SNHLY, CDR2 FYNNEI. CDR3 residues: CASDPGLAGFIAKNIQYF. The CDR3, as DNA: TGTGCCAGTGACCCGGGACTAGCGGGATTCATAGCCAAAAACATTCAGTACTTC.

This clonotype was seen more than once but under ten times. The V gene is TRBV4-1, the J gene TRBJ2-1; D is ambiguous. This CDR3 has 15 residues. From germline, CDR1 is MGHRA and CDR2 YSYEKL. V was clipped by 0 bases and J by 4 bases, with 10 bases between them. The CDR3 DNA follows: TGCGCCAGCAGCCAAGATCTTAGTTGGTACAATGAGCAGTTCTTC. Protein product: CASSQDLSWYNEQFF.

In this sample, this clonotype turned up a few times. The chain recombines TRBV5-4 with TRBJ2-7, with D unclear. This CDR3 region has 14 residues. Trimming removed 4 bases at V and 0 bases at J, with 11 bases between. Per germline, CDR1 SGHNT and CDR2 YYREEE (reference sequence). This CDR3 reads CASSIQFTSYEQYF. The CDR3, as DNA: TGTGCCAGCAGCATTCAGTTCACCTCCTACGAGCAGTACTTC. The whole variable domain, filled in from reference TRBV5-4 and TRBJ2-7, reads ETGVTQSPTHLIKTRGQQVTLRCSSQSGHNTVSWYQQALGQGPQFIFQYYREEENGRGNFPPRFSGLQFPNYSSELNVNALELDDSALYLCASSIQFTSYEQYFGPGTRLTVT.

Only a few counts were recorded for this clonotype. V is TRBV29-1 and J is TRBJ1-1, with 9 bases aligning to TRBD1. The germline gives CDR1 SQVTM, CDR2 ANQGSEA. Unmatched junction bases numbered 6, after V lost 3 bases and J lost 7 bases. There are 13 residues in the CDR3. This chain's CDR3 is CSVEETGGIEAFF. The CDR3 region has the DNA TGCAGCGTTGAGGAGACAGGGGGAATTGAAGCTTTCTTT.

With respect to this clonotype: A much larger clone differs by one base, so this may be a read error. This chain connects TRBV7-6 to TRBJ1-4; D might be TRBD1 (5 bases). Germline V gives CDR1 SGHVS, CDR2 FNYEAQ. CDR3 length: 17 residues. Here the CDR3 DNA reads TGTGCCAGCAGCTTAGCAGGGGCGATCTCAACTAATGGAAAACTGTTTTTT. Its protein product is CASSLAGAISTNGKLFF.

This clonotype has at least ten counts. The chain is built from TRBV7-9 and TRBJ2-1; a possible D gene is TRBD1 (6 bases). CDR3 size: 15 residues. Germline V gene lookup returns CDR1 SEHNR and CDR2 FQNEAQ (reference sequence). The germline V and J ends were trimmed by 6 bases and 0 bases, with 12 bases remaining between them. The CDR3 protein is CASSQGPGSYNEQFF. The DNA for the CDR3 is TGTGCCAGCAGTCAGGGGCCGGGCTCCTACAATGAGCAGTTCTTC. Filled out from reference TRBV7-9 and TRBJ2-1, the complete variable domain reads DTGVSQNPRHKITKRGQNVTFRCDPISEHNRLYWYRQTLGQGPEFLTYFQNEAQLEKSRLLSDRFSAERPKGSFSTLEIQRTEQGDSAMYLCASSQGPGSYNEQFFGPGTRLTVL.

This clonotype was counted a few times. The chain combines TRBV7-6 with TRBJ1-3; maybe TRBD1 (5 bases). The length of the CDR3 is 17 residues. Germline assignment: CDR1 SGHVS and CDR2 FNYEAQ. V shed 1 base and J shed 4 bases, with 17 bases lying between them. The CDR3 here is CASSLEGRGPRGNTIYF. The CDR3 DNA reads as TGTGCCAGCAGCTTAGAGGGGCGAGGCCCCCGAGGAAACACCATATATTTT.

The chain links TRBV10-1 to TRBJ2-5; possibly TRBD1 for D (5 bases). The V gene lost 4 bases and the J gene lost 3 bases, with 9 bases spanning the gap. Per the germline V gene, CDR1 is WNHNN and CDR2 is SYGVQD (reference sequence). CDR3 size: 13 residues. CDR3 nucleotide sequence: TGCGCCAGCAGTGCCAGGGAAGAAGAGACCCAGTACTTC. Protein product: CASSAREEETQYF.

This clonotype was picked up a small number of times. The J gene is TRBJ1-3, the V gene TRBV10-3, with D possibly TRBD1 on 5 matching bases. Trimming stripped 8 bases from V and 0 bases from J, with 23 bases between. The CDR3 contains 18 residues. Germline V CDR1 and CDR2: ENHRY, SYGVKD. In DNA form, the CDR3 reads TGTGCCATCGGGGGGGGGAAACCAGAGATGAGCTCTGGAAACACCATATATTTT. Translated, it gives CAIGGGKPEMSSGNTIYF.

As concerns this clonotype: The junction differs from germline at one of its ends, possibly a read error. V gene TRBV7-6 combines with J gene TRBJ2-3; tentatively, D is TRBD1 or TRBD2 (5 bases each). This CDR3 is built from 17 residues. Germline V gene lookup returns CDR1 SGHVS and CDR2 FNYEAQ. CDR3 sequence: CASSSPPDGRGTDTQCF. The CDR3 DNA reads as TGTGCCAGCAGCTCACCACCCGACGGCCGGGGCACAGATACGCAGTGTTTT.